The clone carrying this T cell receptor (beta chain) was recorded a few times. Unique molecular identifiers were used in preparing the TCRbeta library. Via MiXCR, TCRdb re-called the PCR reads, giving one row per CDR3 protein. The sample includes approximately 350,000 distinct CDR3 sequences, 9% to 12% seen only once; the top ten take around 2.4%. This record comes from a study of T-cell reconstitution after alpha-beta-depleted transplantation in children. The ends lost 5 bases at V and 7 bases at J; junction bases unmatched: 4. In germline, CDR1 is LNHDA, CDR2 SQIVND (reference sequence). This CDR3 comprises 15 residues.

The chain recombines TRBV19 with TRBJ2-1; TRBD2 aligns across 14 bases. Material: PBMCs from the stem cell graft donor, obtained from the stem cell graft. The sequence was collected from a human donor who donated a stem cell graft to a child with acute lymphoblastic leukemia. CDR3 nucleotide sequence: TGTGCCAGTAGTGGGACTAGCGGGAGCGGGAATGAGCAGTTCTTC. It yields the protein CASSGTSGSGNEQFF.